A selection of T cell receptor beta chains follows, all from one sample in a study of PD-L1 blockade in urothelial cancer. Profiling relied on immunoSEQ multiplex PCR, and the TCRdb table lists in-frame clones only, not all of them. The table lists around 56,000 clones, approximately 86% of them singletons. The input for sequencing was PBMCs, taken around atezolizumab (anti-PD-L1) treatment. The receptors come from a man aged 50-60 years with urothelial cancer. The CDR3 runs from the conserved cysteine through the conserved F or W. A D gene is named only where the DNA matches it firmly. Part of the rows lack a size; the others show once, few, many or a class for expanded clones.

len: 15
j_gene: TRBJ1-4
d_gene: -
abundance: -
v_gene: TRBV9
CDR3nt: TGTGCCAGCAGCCCCCGCGCGGCGCAGAATGAAAAACTGTTTTTT
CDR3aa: CASSPRAAQNEKLFF

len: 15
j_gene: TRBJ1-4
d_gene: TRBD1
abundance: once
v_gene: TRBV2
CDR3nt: TGTGCCAGCTCCCAAGGGACAGGGGTATGGGAAAAACTGTTTTTT
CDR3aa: CASSQGTGVWEKLFF

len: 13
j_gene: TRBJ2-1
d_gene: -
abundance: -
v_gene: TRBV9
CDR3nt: TGTGCCAGCAGCGCCGGAGACTCGTCGACTCAGTTCTTC
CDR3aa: CASSAGDSSTQFF

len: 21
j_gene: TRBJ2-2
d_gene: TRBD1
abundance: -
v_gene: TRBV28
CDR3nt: TGTGCCAGCAGTCGGGCTGGCTGGGGACAGTACCAAATTACAACCACCGGGGAGCTGTTTTTT
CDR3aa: CASSRAGWGQYQITTTGELFF

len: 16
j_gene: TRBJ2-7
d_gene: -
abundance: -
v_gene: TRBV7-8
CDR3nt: TGTGCCAGCAGCCCAAAGACGGGTTTTAGCTCCTACGAGCAGTACTTC
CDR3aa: CASSPKTGFSSYEQYF

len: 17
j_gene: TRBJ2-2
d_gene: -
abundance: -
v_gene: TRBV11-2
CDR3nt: TGTGCCAGCAGCTCCCCCGGGTGGCGGGGTCCCCCCGGGGAGCTGTTTTTT
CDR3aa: CASSSPGWRGPPGELFF

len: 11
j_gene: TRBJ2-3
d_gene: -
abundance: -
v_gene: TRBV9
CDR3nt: TGTGCCAGCAGCGCGCAGGGTACGCAGTATTTT
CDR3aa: CASSAQGTQYF

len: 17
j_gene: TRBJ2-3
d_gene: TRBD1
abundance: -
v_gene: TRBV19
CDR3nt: TGTGCCAGTAGAAGGGGTCGACAGGGGGCTAGCACAGATACGCAGTATTTT
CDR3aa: CASRRGRQGASTDTQYF

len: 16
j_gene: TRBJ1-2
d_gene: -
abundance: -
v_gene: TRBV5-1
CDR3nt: TGCGCCAGCAGCTTGGTCTCAGGAGCGGGGTACTATGGCTACACCTTC
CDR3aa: CASSLVSGAGYYGYTF

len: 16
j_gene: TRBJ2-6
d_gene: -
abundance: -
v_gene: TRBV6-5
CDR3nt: TGTGCCAGCAGTTACTCCAGGGTACGCGGGGCCAACGTCCTGACTTTC
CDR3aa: CASSYSRVRGANVLTF

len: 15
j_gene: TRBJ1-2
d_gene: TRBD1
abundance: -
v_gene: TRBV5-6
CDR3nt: TGTGCCAGCAGCCACAACAGGGGGCTCGACTATGGCTACACCTTC
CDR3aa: CASSHNRGLDYGYTF

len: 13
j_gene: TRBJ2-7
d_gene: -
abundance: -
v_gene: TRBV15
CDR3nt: TGTGCCACCAGCAGAGACTTAACCTACGAGCAGTACTTC
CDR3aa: CATSRDLTYEQYF

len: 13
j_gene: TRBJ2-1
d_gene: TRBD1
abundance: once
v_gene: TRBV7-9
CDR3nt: TGTGCCAGCAGCTTGGGACAGAACAATGAGCAGTTCTTC
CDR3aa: CASSLGQNNEQFF

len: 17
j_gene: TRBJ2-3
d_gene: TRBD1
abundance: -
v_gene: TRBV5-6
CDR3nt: TGTGCCAGCAGCTTGAGTCTGGGACAGGGGGCGCGTGATACGCAGTATTTT
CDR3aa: CASSLSLGQGARDTQYF

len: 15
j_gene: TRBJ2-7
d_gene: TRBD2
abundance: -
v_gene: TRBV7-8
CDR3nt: TGTGCCAGCAGCGTTAGACTAGCGGGAGGCCACGAGCAGTACTTC
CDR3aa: CASSVRLAGGHEQYF

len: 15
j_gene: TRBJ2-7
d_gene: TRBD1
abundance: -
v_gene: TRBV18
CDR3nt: TGTGCCAGCTCAGAGGGGGCGGTGATCGTGTGGGAGCAGTACTTC
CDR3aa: CASSEGAVIVWEQYF

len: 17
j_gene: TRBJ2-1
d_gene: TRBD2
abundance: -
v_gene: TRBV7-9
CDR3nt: TGTGCCAGCAGCTTGGGGTCGGTGACTAGCGGGAGCGATGAGCAGTTCTTC
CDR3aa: CASSLGSVTSGSDEQFF

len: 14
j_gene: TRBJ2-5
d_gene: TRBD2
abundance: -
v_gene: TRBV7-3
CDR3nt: TGTGCCAGCAGCTCCGGGGGGTCTGGGGAGACCCAGTACTTC
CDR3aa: CASSSGGSGETQYF

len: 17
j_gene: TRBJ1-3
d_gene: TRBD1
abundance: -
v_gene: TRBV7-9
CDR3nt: TGTGCCAGCAGCCATCGACAGGGTCCCCGCTCTGGAAACACCATATATTTT
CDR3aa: CASSHRQGPRSGNTIYF

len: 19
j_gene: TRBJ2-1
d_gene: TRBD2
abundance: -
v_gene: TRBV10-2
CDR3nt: TGCGCCAGCAGGGGACTAGCGGGGAGGGGGTCAAGCTCCTACAATGAGCAGTTCTTC
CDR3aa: CASRGLAGRGSSSYNEQFF

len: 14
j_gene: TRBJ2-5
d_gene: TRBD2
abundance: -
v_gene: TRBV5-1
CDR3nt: TGCGCCAGCAGCACCGGACTAGGGGAAGAGACCCAGTACTTC
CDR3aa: CASSTGLGEETQYF

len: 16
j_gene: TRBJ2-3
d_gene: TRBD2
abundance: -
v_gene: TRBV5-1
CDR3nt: TGCGCCAGCAGCTACCCCCCGGGGGGATCGACAGATACGCAGTATTTT
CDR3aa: CASSYPPGGSTDTQYF

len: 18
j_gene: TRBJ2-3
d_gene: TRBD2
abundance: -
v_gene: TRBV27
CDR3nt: TGTGCCAGCAGTTCGCCTAGCGGGAGGGCCTCATTCACAGATACGCAGTATTTT
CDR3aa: CASSSPSGRASFTDTQYF

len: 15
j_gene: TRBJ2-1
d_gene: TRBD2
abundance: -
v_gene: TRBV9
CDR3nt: TGTGCCAGCAGCGTAGCACCTCTAGCGGACAATGAGCAGTTCTTC
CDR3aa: CASSVAPLADNEQFF

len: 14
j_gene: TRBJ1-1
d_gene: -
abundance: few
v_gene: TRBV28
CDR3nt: TGTGCCAGCAGTTTCCCAGGGTGGAACACTGAAGCTTTCTTT
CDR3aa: CASSFPGWNTEAFF

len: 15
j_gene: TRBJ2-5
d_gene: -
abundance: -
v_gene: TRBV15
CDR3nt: TGTGCCACCAGCAGGCGCCGGGGGGCAAGAGAGACCCAGTACTTC
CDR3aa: CATSRRRGARETQYF

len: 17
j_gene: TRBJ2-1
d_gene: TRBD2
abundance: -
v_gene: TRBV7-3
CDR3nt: TGTGCCAGCAGCTTAATTCATCCAGCTAGCGGTAACAATGAGCAGTTCTTC
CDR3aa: CASSLIHPASGNNEQFF